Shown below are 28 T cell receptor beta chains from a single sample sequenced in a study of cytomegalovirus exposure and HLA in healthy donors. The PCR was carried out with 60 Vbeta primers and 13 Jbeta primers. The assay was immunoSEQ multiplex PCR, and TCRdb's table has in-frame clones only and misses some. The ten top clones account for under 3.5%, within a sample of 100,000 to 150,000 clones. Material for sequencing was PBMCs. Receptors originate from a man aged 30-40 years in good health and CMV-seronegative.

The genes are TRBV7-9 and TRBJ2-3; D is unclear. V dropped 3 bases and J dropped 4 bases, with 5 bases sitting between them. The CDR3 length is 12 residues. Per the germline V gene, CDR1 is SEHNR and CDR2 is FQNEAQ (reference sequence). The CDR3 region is CASSFISDTQYF. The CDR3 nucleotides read TGTGCCAGCAGCTTTATCTCAGATACGCAGTATTTT.

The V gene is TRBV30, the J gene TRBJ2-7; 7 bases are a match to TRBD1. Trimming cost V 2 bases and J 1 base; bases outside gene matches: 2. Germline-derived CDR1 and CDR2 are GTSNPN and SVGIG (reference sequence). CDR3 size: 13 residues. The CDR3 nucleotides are TGTGCCTGGAGTCCGGGACAGTCCTACGAGCAGTACTTC. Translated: CAWSPGQSYEQYF.

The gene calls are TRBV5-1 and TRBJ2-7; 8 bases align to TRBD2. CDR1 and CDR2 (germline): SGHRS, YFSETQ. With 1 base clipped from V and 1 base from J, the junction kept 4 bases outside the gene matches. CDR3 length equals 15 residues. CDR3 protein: CASSLSGGLSYEQYF. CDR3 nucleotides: TGCGCCAGCAGCTTGAGCGGGGGCCTGTCCTACGAGCAGTACTTC.

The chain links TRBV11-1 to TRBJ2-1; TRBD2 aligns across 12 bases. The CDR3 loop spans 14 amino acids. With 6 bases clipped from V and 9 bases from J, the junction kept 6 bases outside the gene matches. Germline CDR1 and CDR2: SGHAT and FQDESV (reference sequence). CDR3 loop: CASSRTSGTGEQFF. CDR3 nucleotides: TGTGCCAGCAGTCGGACTAGCGGGACGGGTGAGCAGTTCTTC.

The CDR3 spells CASSSPIDTQYF. CDR3 nucleotide sequence: TGTGCCAGCAGCTCCCCTATAGATACGCAGTATTTT. This chain links TRBV5-4 with TRBJ2-3; D remains unclear. CDR3 length: 12 residues. Germline loops: CDR1 SGHNT, CDR2 YYREEE (reference sequence). The V and J ends lost 3 bases and 5 bases respectively, with 7 bases between them.

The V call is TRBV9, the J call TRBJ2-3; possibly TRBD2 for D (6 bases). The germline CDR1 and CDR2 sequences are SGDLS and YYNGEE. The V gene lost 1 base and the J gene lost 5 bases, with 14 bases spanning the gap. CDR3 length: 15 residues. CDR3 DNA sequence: TGTGCCAGCAGCGTATCGTTCCTCGGGGGAGATACGCAGTATTTT. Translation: CASSVSFLGGDTQYF.

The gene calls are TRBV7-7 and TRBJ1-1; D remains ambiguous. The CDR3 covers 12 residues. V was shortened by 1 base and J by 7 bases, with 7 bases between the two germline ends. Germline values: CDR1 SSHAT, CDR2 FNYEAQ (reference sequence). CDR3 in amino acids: CASSLVANEAFF. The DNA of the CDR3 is TGTGCCAGCAGCTTAGTGGCAAATGAAGCTTTCTTT.

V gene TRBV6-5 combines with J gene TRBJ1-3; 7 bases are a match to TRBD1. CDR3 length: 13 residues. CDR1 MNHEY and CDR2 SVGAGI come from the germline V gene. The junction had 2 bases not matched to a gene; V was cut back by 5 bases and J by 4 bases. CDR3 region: CASSDRAGNTIYF. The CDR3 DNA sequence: TGTGCCAGCAGTGACAGGGCGGGAAACACCATATATTTT.

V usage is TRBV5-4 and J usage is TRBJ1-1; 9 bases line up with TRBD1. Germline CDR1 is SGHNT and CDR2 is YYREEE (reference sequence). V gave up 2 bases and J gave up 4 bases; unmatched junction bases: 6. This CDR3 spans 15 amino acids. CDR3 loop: CASSFHRDRVTEAFF. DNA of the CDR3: TGTGCCAGCAGCTTCCACCGGGACAGGGTCACTGAAGCTTTCTTT.

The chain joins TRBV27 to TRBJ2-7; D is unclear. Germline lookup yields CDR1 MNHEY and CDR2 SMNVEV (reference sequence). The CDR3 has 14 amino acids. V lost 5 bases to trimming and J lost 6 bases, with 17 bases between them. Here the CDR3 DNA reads TGTGCCAGCAGTCCCCCGGGTTGGCGCTCCGAGCAGTACTTC. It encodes CASSPPGWRSEQYF.

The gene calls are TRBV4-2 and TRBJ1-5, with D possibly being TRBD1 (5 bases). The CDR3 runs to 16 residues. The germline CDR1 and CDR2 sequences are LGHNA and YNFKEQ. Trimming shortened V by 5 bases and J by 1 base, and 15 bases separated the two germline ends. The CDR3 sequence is CASSKGVPGSNQPQHF. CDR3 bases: TGTGCCAGCAGCAAAGGGGTACCGGGGAGCAATCAGCCCCAGCATTTT.

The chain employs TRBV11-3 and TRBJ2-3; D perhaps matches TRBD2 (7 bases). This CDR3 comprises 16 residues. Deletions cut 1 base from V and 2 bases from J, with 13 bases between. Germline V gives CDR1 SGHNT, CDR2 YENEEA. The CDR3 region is CASSLVSGGLTDTQYF. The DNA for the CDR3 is TGTGCCAGCAGCTTAGTGTCGGGGGGCCTCACAGATACGCAGTATTTT.

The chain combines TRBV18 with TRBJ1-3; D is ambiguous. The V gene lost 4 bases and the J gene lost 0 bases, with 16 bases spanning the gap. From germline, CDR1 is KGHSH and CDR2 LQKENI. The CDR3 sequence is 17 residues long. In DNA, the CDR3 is TGTGCCAGCTCACTTGCGACATCGATTAGCTCTGGAAACACCATATATTTT. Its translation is CASSLATSISSGNTIYF.

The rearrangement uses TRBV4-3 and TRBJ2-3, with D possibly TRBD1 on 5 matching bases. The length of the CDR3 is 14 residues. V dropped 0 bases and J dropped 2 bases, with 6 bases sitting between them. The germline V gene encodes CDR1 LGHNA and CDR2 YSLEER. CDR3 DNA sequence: TGCGCCAGCAGCCAAGAGGACAACACAGATACGCAGTATTTT. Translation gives CASSQEDNTDTQYF.

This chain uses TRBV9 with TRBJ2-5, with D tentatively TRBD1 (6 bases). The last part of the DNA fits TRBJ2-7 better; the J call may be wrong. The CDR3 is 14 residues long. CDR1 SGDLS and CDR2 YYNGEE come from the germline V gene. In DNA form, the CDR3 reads TGTGCCAGCAGCGTAGCAGGGACATCGTACGAGCAGTACTTC. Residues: CASSVAGTSYEQYF.

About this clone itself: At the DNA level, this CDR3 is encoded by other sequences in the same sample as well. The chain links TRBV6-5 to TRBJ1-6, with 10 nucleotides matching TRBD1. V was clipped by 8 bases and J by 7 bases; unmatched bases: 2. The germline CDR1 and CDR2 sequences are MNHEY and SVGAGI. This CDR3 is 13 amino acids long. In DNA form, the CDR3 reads TGTGCCAGCCGGGACAGGGGAAATTCACCCCTCCACTTT. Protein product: CASRDRGNSPLHF.

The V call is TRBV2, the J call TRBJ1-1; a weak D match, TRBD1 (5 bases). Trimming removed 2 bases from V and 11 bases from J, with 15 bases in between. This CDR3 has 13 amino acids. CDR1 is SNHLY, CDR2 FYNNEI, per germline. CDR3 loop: CASSERGRGLAFF. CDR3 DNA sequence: TGTGCCAGCAGTGAACGGGGGAGAGGGTTGGCTTTCTTT.

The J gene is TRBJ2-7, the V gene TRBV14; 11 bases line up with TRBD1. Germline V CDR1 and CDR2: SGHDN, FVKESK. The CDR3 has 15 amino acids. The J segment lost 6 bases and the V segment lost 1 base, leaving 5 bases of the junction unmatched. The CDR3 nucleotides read TGTGCCAGCAGCCAAGTTCGGGACAGGGGGGCCGAGCAGTACTTC. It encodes CASSQVRDRGAEQYF.

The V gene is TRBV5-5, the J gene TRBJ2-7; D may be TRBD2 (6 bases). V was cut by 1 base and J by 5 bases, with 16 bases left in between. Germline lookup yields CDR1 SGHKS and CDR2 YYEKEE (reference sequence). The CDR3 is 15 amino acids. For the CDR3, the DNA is TGTGCCAGCAGCTTGTTGGGGCAGGGAGGCGACGAGCAGTACTTC. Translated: CASSLLGQGGDEQYF.

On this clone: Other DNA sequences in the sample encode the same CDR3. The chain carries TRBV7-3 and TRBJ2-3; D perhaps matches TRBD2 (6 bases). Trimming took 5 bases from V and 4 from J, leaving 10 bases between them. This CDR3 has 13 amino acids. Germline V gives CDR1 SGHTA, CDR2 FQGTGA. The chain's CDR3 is CASSPTGADTQYF. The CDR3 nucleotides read TGTGCCAGCAGCCCAACGGGGGCAGATACGCAGTATTTT. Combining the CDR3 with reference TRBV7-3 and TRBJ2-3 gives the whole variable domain GAGVSQTPSNKVTEKGKYVELRCDPISGHTALYWYRQSLGQGPEFLIYFQGTGAADDSGLPNDRFFAVRPEGSVSTLKIQRTERGDSAVYLCASSPTGADTQYFGPGTRLTVL.

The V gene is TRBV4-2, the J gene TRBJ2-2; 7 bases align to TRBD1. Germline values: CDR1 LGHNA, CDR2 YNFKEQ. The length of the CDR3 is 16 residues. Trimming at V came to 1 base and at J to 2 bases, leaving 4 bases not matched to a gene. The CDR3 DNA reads TGTGCCAGCAGCCAAGGTATAGGGGGCAACACCGGGGAGCTGTTTTTT. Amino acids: CASSQGIGGNTGELFF.

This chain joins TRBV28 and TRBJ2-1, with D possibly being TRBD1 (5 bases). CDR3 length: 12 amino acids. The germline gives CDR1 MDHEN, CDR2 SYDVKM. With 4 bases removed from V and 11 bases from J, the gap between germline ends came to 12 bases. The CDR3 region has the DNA TGTGCCAGCAGTTCACGACAGCTACAGCAGTTCTTC. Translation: CASSSRQLQQFF.

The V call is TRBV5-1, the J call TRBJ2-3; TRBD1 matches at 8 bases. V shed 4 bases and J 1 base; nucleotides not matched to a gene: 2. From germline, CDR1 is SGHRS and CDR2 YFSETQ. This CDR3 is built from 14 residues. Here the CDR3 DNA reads TGCGCCAGCAGCCCGGGACAGGGCACAGATACGCAGTATTTT. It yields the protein CASSPGQGTDTQYF.

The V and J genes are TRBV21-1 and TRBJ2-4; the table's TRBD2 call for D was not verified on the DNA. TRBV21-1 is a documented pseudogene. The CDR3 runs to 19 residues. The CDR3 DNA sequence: TGTGCCAGCAGCACGCGACTAGCGGGAGGGCCACTAGCCAAAAACATTCAGTACTTC. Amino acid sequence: CASSTRLAGGPLAKNIQYF.

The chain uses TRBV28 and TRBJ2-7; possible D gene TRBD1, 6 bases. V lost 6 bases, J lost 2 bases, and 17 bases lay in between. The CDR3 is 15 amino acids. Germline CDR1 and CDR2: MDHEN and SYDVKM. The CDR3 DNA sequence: TGTGCCAGCAGCCCCTCAGGGGAATGGACCTACGAGCAGTACTTC. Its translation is CASSPSGEWTYEQYF.

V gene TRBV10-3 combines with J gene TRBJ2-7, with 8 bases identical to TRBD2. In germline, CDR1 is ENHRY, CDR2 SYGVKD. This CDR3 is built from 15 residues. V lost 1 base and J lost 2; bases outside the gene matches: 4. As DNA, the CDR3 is TGTGCCATCAGTGAGTTGACTAGCGAGCCCTACGAGCAGTACTTC. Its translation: CAISELTSEPYEQYF.

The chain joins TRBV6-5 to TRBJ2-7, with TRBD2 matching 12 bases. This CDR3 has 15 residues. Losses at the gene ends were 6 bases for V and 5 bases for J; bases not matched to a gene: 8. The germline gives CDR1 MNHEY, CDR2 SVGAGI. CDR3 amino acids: CASSLTSGSFNEQYF. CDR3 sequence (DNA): TGTGCCAGCAGCTTGACTAGCGGGAGCTTTAACGAGCAGTACTTC.

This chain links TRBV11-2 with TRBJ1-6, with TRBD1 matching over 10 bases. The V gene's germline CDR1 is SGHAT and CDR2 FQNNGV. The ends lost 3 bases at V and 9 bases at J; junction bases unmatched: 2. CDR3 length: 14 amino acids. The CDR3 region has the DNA TGTGCCAGCAGCTTCCGGACAGGGGGTTCACCCCTCCACTTT. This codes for CASSFRTGGSPLHF.